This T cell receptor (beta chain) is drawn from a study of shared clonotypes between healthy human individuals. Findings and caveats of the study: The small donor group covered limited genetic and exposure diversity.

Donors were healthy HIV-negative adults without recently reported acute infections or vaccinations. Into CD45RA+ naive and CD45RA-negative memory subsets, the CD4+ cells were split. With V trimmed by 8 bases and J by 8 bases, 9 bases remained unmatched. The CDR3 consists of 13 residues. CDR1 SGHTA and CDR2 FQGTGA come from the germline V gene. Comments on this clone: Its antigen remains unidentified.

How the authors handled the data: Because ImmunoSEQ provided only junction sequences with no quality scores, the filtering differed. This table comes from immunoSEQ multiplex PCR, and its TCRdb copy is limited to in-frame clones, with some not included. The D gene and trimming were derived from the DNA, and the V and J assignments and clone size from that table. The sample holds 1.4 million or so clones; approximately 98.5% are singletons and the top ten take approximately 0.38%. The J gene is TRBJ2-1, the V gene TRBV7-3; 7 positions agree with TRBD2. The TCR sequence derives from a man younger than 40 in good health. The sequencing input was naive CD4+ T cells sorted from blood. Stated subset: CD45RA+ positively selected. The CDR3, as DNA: TGTGCCAGCGGTACGGGAGGTTTCGATGAGCAGTTCTTC. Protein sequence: CASGTGGFDEQFF.